This T cell receptor beta chain is from a study of blood T cell repertoires in COVID-19. This clone has a handful of counts. Between the trimmed V and J ends, which lost 0 bases and 7 bases, there was a span of 14 bases. Germline V gene lookup returns CDR1 SGDLS and CDR2 YYNGEE. This CDR3 region has 16 residues. This table comes from immunoSEQ multiplex PCR, and its TCRdb copy is limited to in-frame clones, with some not included. The table lists roughly 150,000 clones, around four fifths of them singletons. The source is a woman older than 75 with acute or convalescent COVID-19. The chain joins TRBV9 to TRBJ1-6; perhaps TRBD1 as D (5 bases). Sequencing was performed on peripheral blood. This CDR3 is CASSVAAGLQNSPLHF. The CDR3 region has the DNA TGTGCCAGCAGCGTAGCTGCGGGACTTCAGAATTCACCCCTCCACTTT.